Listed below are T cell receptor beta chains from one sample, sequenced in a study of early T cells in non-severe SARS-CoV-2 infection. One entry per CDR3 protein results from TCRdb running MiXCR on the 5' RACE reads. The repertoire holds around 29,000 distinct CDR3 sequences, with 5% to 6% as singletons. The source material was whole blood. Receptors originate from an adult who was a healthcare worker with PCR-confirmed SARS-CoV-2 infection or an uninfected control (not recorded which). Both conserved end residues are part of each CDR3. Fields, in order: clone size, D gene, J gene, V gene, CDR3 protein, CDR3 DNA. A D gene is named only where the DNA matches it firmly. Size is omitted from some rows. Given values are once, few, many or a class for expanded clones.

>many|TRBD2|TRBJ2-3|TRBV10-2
CASSEVRTSGTDTQYF
TGCGCCAGCAGTGAGGTTAGGACTAGCGGGACAGATACGCAGTATTTT
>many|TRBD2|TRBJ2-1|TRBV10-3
CAITGLAGDEQFF
TGTGCCATCACGGGACTAGCGGGAGATGAGCAGTTCTTC
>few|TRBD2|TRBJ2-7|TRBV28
CASSFAGGLYSYEQYF
TGTGCCAGCAGTTTCGCGGGGGGACTTTATTCCTACGAGCAGTACTTC
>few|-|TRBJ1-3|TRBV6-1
CASSEFGGTGNTIYF
TGTGCCAGCAGTGAATTCGGTGGAACTGGAAACACCATATATTTT
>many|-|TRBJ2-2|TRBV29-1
CSAWGHGELFF
TGCAGCGCCTGGGGGCACGGGGAGCTGTTTTTT
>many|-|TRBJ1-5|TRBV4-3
CASSQDLNQPQHF
TGCGCCAGCAGCCAAGACTTAAATCAGCCCCAGCATTTT
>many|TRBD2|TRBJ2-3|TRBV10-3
CAIRALAGGNTDTQYF
TGTGCCATCAGGGCCTTAGCGGGAGGGAACACAGATACGCAGTATTTT
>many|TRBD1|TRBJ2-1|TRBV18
CASSPRTGLGNEQFF
TGTGCCAGCTCACCACGGACAGGGCTGGGCAATGAGCAGTTCTTC
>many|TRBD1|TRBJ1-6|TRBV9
CASSFTGDSPLHF
TGTGCCAGCAGCTTCACAGGGGATTCACCCCTCCACTTT
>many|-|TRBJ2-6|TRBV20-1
CSARRGGSGANVLTF
TGCAGTGCTCGCAGGGGAGGCTCTGGGGCCAACGTCCTGACTTTC
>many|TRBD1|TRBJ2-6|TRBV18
CASSSPRTGLGANVLTF
TGTGCCAGCTCATCACCTAGGACAGGGCTGGGGGCCAACGTCCTGACTTTC
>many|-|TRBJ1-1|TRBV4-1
CASSQEWTEAFF
TGCGCCAGCAGCCAAGAGTGGACTGAAGCTTTCTTT
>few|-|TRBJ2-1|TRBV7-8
CASSLRTINSYNEQFF
TGTGCCAGCAGCCTGAGGACAATTAACTCCTACAATGAGCAGTTCTTC
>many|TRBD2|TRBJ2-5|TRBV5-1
CASSPLAGPETQYF
TGCGCCAGCAGCCCGCTAGCGGGCCCAGAGACCCAGTACTTC
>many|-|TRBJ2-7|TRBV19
CASSPRWGTLSYEQYF
TGTGCCAGTAGCCCGCGATGGGGAACCCTCTCCTACGAGCAGTACTTC
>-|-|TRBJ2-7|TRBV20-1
CSAREYFSEQYF
TGCAGTGCTAGAGAATACTTCTCCGAGCAGTACTTC
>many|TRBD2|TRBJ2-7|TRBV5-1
CASSYTSGRTYEQYF
TGCGCCAGCAGCTACACTAGCGGGAGAACCTACGAGCAGTACTTC
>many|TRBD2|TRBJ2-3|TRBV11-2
CASSLVRTSGNTDTQYF
TGTGCCAGCAGCTTAGTGAGGACTAGCGGGAACACAGATACGCAGTATTTT
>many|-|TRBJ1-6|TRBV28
CASSYGQTNSPLHF
TGTGCCAGCAGTTACGGACAGACGAATTCACCCCTCCACTTT
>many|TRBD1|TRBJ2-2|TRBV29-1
CSVGQGSTGELFF
TGCAGCGTCGGACAGGGAAGCACCGGGGAGCTGTTTTTT
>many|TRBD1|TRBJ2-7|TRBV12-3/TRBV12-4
CASRGTGSYEQYF
TGTGCCAGCAGGGGGACAGGGTCCTACGAGCAGTACTTC
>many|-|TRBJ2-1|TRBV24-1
CATSDVSYEGRYNEQFF
TGTGCCACCAGTGATGTGAGTTATGAGGGCAGATACAATGAGCAGTTCTTC
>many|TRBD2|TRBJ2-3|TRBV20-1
CSAQSGESTDTQYF
TGCAGTGCTCAGAGCGGGGAAAGCACAGATACGCAGTATTTT
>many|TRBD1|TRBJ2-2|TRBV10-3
CAISDPGQGRDGELFF
TGTGCCATCAGTGACCCGGGACAGGGGCGGGACGGGGAGCTGTTTTTT
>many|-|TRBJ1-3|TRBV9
CASSSRDQYEGGNTIYF
TGTGCCAGCAGCTCTCGAGATCAATACGAAGGAGGAAACACCATATATTTT
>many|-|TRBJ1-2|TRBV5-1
CASSLDGSGYTF
TGCGCCAGCAGCTTGGACGGAAGCGGCTACACCTTC
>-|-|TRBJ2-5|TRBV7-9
CASSLGIEQETQYF
TGTGCCAGCAGCTTGGGGATTGAACAAGAGACCCAGTACTTC
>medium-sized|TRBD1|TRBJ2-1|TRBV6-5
CASSYNRGHEQFF
TGTGCCAGCAGTTATAACAGGGGCCATGAGCAGTTCTTC
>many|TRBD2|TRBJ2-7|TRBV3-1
CASSQDWGGTEQYF
TGTGCCAGCAGCCAAGACTGGGGAGGGACCGAGCAGTACTTC
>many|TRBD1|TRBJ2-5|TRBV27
CASSPGTGGETQYF
TGTGCCAGCAGTCCCGGGACAGGGGGAGAGACCCAGTACTTC
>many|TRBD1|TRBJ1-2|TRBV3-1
CASSPFIQGDPNYGYTF
TGTGCCAGCAGCCCGTTCATTCAGGGGGACCCTAACTATGGCTACACCTTC
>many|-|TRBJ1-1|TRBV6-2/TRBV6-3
CASSHPQGHRSMNTEAFF
TGTGCCAGCAGCCACCCCCAGGGCCATCGTTCGATGAACACTGAAGCTTTCTTT
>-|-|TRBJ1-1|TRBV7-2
CASSFSGDTEAFF
TGTGCCAGCAGCTTTTCAGGTGACACTGAAGCTTTCTTT
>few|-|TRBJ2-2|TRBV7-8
CASSLVEASNTGELFF
TGTGCCAGCAGCTTAGTTGAAGCCTCGAACACCGGGGAGCTGTTTTTT
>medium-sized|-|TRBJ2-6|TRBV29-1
CSVERDINGGANVLTF
TGCAGCGTTGAAAGGGATATTAATGGGGGGGCCAACGTCCTGACTTTC
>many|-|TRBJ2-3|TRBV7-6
CASSLVGGNVADTQYF
TGTGCCAGCAGCTTAGTTGGCGGAAACGTGGCAGATACGCAGTATTTT
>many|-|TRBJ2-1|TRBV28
CASSPGSSEQFF
TGTGCCAGCAGTCCCGGCTCCAGTGAGCAGTTCTTC
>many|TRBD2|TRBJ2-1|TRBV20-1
CSAPPLAGVYSEQFF
TGCAGTGCTCCGCCACTAGCGGGAGTTTATAGTGAGCAGTTCTTC
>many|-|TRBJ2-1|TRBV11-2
CASSFGNWNEQFF
TGTGCCAGCAGCTTCGGCAATTGGAATGAGCAGTTCTTC